The 20 T cell receptor beta chains given below trace back to one sample, sequenced in a study of early T cells in non-severe SARS-CoV-2 infection. TCRdb re-analysed the 5' RACE reads in MiXCR, keeping a single row per CDR3 protein. Of approximately 83,000 distinct CDR3 sequences in the sample, 14% are singletons; the top ten hold approximately 11%. Material: whole blood. The receptor source for this set is an adult who was a healthcare worker with PCR-confirmed SARS-CoV-2 infection or an uninfected control (not recorded which).

J is TRBJ2-3 and V is TRBV5-1; a weak D match, TRBD1 (5 bases). Germline CDR1 reads SGHRS; CDR2 reads YFSETQ. Trimming left V 0 bases short and J 3 bases short, with 5 bases between. The CDR3 runs 13 residues. This CDR3 reads CASSLGQTDTQYF. Written as DNA, the CDR3 is TGCGCCAGCAGCTTGGGACAGACAGATACGCAGTATTTT.

The V and J genes are TRBV3-1 and TRBJ2-3, with a possible D match to TRBD1 (5 bases). The V gene's germline CDR1 is LGHDT and CDR2 YNNKEL (reference sequence). This CDR3 has 16 amino acids. Trimming left V 6 bases short and J 0 bases short, with 16 bases between. This CDR3 is CASSPTPQGSTDTQYF. In DNA form, the CDR3 reads TGTGCCAGCAGTCCGACACCCCAGGGAAGCACAGATACGCAGTATTTT.

The sample holds many counts of this clonotype. V gene TRBV12-3 or TRBV12-4 combines with J gene TRBJ1-3; 8 bases map to TRBD1. Trimming cost V 5 bases and J 7 bases; bases outside gene matches: 1. The CDR3 consists of 12 residues. CDR3 amino acids: CASSGQGNTIYF. In DNA form, the CDR3 reads TGTGCCAGCAGTGGACAGGGTAACACCATATATTTT.

The chain has TRBV19 and TRBJ2-7, with a tentative D call TRBD1 (5 bases). The germline V gene has CDR1 LNHDA and CDR2 SQIVND (reference sequence). V gave up 5 bases and J gave up 3 bases, with 11 bases separating them. The CDR3 consists of 13 residues. The CDR3 loop reads CASSRTRDYEQYF. The CDR3 DNA reads TGTGCCAGTAGTCGGACCAGGGACTACGAGCAGTACTTC.

This clonotype was counted between two and nine times. This chain uses TRBV12-3 or TRBV12-4 with TRBJ1-5; 9 bases map to TRBD1. Germline trimming cut 2 bases from V and 2 bases from J; bases unmatched to any gene: 1. The CDR3 loop spans 15 amino acids. The CDR3: CASSLRTGGNQPQHF. The CDR3 coding sequence is TGTGCCAGCAGTTTAAGGACAGGGGGCAATCAGCCCCAGCATTTT.

The gene calls are TRBV7-2 and TRBJ2-2; 8 bases fit TRBD1. CDR3 length: 16 amino acids. Trimming cost V 5 bases and J 4 bases; bases outside gene matches: 9. Germline loops: CDR1 SGHTA, CDR2 FQGNSA. This CDR3 is CASSPPGQASTGELFF. CDR3 nucleotides: TGTGCCAGCAGCCCCCCGGGACAGGCGAGCACCGGGGAGCTGTTTTTT.

This clonotype was picked up a small number of times. This chain links TRBV29-1 with TRBJ2-1; TRBD1 agrees at 9 bases. CDR3 size: 13 residues. V shed 8 bases, J shed 6 bases, and the junction held 8 bases outside the gene matches. Germline values: CDR1 SQVTM, CDR2 ANQGSEA. The CDR3 region is CSTWGQGVNEQFF. CDR3 coding DNA: TGCAGCACTTGGGGACAGGGAGTCAATGAGCAGTTCTTC.

This clonotype showed up just a few times. V gene TRBV5-5 combines with J gene TRBJ2-7; 7 nucleotides agree with TRBD1. Per the germline V gene, CDR1 is SGHKS and CDR2 is YYEKEE (reference sequence). CDR3 length: 15 residues. With V trimmed by 4 bases and J by 5 bases, 12 bases remained unmatched. This chain's CDR3 is CASSKVQATGHEQYF. The DNA of the CDR3 is TGTGCCAGCAGCAAGGTTCAGGCGACAGGGCACGAGCAGTACTTC. The variable domain in full, completed from reference TRBV5-5 and TRBJ2-7, reads DAGVTQSPTHLIKTRGQQVTLRCSPISGHKSVSWYQQVLGQGPQFIFQYYEKEERGRGNFPDRFSARQFPNYSSELNVNALLLGDSALYLCASSKVQATGHEQYFGPGTRLTVT.

The genes are TRBV20-1 and TRBJ2-1; the D call may be TRBD1 or TRBD2 (5 bases each). Trimming left V 6 bases short and J 3 bases short, with 9 bases between. The CDR3 loop spans 12 amino acids. Looked up from germline, CDR1 is DFQATT and CDR2 is SNEGSKA (reference sequence). CDR3 DNA sequence: TGCAGTGCGGGGGTAGACTACAATGAGCAGTTCTTC. Translating it yields CSAGVDYNEQFF.

The chain has TRBV28 and TRBJ2-3; 7 bases align to TRBD1. With 3 bases clipped from V and 0 bases from J, the junction kept 0 bases outside the gene matches. Germline V gene data show CDR1 as MDHEN and CDR2 as SYDVKM. This CDR3 is built from 14 residues. CDR3 residues: CASSLGQSTDTQYF. CDR3 nucleotides: TGTGCCAGCAGTTTGGGACAGAGCACAGATACGCAGTATTTT.

The CDR3 bases are TGTGCCAGCAGTATACATTTAGCTAACTATGGCTACACCTTC. Translation gives CASSIHLANYGYTF. The rearrangement links TRBV12-3 or TRBV12-4 to TRBJ1-2; D unresolved. V was pared by 5 bases and J by 0 bases, with 10 bases between. The CDR3 consists of 14 residues.

This clonotype is termed medium-sized. The chain combines TRBV7-8 with TRBJ1-2; no definite D call. CDR3 size: 15 residues. Between the trimmed V and J ends, which lost 1 base and 5 bases, there was a span of 14 bases. Germline V gene lookup returns CDR1 SGHVS and CDR2 FQNEAQ. The CDR3 sequence is CASSLGGSAAYGYTF. CDR3 DNA: TGTGCCAGCAGCTTAGGAGGGTCCGCAGCTTATGGCTACACCTTC.

The chain recombines TRBV20-1 with TRBJ2-3, with unresolved D. Germline V lookup: CDR1 DFQATT, CDR2 SNEGSKA (reference sequence). V lost 2 bases and J 0 bases, leaving 15 bases between the germline ends. CDR3 size: 16 residues. CDR3 sequence reads: CSARRWTAGSTDTQYF. As DNA, the CDR3 is TGCAGTGCTAGAAGATGGACCGCTGGAAGCACAGATACGCAGTATTTT.

This clonotype was counted between two and nine times. J is TRBJ2-1 and V is TRBV12-3 or TRBV12-4; either TRBD1 or TRBD2 may fit D (6 bases each). The CDR3 is 15 amino acids. The V and J ends lost 5 bases and 7 bases respectively, with 18 bases between them. Written as DNA, the CDR3 is TGTGCCAGCAGTCCCAGTGGGGGGCAAGGTAATGAGCAGTTCTTC. It codes for CASSPSGGQGNEQFF.

This chain uses TRBV6-2 or TRBV6-3 with TRBJ1-5, with D possibly being TRBD1 (5 bases). CDR1 is MNHEY, CDR2 SVGEGT, per germline. There are 13 residues in the CDR3. Trimming removed 7 bases at V and 9 bases at J, with 16 bases between. DNA of the CDR3: TGTGCCAGCACCTCCCGGGGGGTGACGCCCCAGCATTTT. Translating gives CASTSRGVTPQHF.

This clonotype was found a few times. The rearrangement links TRBV5-4 to TRBJ2-1; the D call may be TRBD1 or TRBD2 (5 bases each). V was clipped by 5 bases and J by 7 bases, with 16 bases between them. The CDR3 extends over 14 amino acids. Germline V gene sequence: CDR1 SGHNT, CDR2 YYREEE (reference sequence). The CDR3 spells CASRSVGAGNEQFF. Written as DNA, the CDR3 is TGTGCCAGCAGGTCCGTCGGGGCCGGGAATGAGCAGTTCTTC.

This clonotype was picked up a small number of times. The rearrangement joins TRBV14 to TRBJ1-6, with D uncertain. The CDR3 is made up of 15 amino acids. Germline CDR1 is SGHDN and CDR2 is FVKESK. The V gene lost 2 bases and the J gene lost 8 bases, with 13 bases spanning the gap. CDR3 bases: TGTGCCAGCAGCCAAACAAGCCAGGCGTATTCACCCCTCCACTTT. As protein: CASSQTSQAYSPLHF.

This chain links TRBV5-1 with TRBJ2-3; TRBD2 aligns across 12 bases. The junction had 4 bases not matched to a gene; V was cut back by 5 bases and J by 6 bases. CDR3 length: 14 amino acids. Germline V gives CDR1 SGHRS, CDR2 YFSETQ. Here the CDR3 DNA reads TGCGCCAGCAGGCTAGCGGGGGGGCCCGATACGCAGTATTTT. Its protein is CASRLAGGPDTQYF.

This chain links TRBV2 with TRBJ1-1; unclear D gene. The CDR3 consists of 13 residues. The V end was cut by 8 bases, the J end by 0 bases, with 10 bases between. Germline CDR1 reads SNHLY; CDR2 reads FYNNEI. This chain's CDR3 is CASGRTMNTEAFF. The CDR3 DNA reads TGTGCCAGCGGCCGTACGATGAACACTGAAGCTTTCTTT.

There are a few counts of this clonotype. The V and J genes are TRBV10-1 and TRBJ2-3, with 13 bases fitting TRBD2. The germline CDR1 and CDR2 sequences are WNHNN and SYGVQD (reference sequence). Trimming took 7 bases from V and 0 from J; bases not matched to a gene: 13. The CDR3 consists of 19 residues. CDR3 in amino acids: CASKPLGLAGAMSTDTQYF. CDR3 DNA: TGCGCCAGCAAACCTCTCGGACTAGCGGGGGCCATGAGCACAGATACGCAGTATTTT.